Below are 3 T cell receptor beta chains sequenced from a single sample in a study of blood T cells in healthy people across ages (dated by TCRdb to between 2014 and 2017). Library generation was performed with 5' RACE. The sample was run on an Illumina HiSeq 2500. A second about 7 to 11 cycle PCR used a sample-barcoded 5' primer and a J-beta primer mix. The raw public reads went through TCRdb reprocessing: fastp at Q25, MiXCR clone calling, in-frame beta chains kept. CDR3 protein duplicates are merged, each entry listing the most common genes and DNA. This sample gives approximately 810,000 distinct CDR3 sequences in total; around 36% of them show up just once. Approximately 13% of the sample is held by the ten biggest clonotypes. What was sequenced was blood. The origin of the receptors is a man between 18 and 29 years old in good health.

This clonotype has a handful of counts. The rearrangement links TRBV5-1 to TRBJ2-5; D might be TRBD2 (6 bases). The length of the CDR3 is 15 residues. V was pared by 3 bases and J by 1 base, with 13 bases between. Germline V gene lookup returns CDR1 SGHRS and CDR2 YFSETQ. The CDR3 bases are TGCGCCAGCAGCTCCCGCTCCGGGGGCCAAGAGACCCAGTACTTC. Its translation is CASSSRSGGQETQYF.

With regard to this clonotype: The junction shows a germline mismatch at one end, possibly a read error. V and J are TRBV12-3 or TRBV12-4 and TRBJ2-1, with D perhaps matching TRBD2 (5 bases). The CDR3 has 14 amino acids. The DNA of the CDR3 is TGTGCCAGCGGTTTCGACGGGATTCGGGATGAGCAGTTCTTT. Translating it yields CASGFDGIRDEQFF.

Only a few counts were recorded for this clonotype. The chain combines TRBV12-3 or TRBV12-4 with TRBJ2-7, with D possibly TRBD2 on 5 matching bases. CDR3 length: 14 amino acids. The V end was cut by 7 bases, the J end by 0 bases, with 13 bases between. The CDR3 loop is CASKADSSSYEQYF. CDR3 in DNA: TGTGCCAGCAAGGCGGACTCGAGCTCCTACGAGCAGTACTTC.